The 12 T cell receptor beta chains below were found in one sample sequenced in a study of blood T cells in healthy people across ages. A J-beta primer mix and a sample-barcoded 5' primer were used in a second PCR of roughly 6 to 11 cycles. TCRdb passed the 5' RACE reads through MiXCR, listing each CDR3 protein once. The table has some 640,000 distinct CDR3 sequences, under 30% seen once. The sequenced sample consisted of blood. These receptors came from a woman older than 75 in good health.

Concerning this clonotype: With a much larger clone just one base away, this may be a read error. The J gene is TRBJ2-1, the V gene TRBV2; D is perhaps TRBD1 (8 bases). This CDR3 is 17 amino acids long. V gave up 7 bases and J gave up 0 bases, with 19 bases separating them. The germline gives CDR1 SNHLY, CDR2 FYNNEI. The CDR3 is CASIQTSRGRSYNEQFF. CDR3 bases: TGTGCCAGCATTCAGACTAGCAGGGGGCGCTCCTACAATGAGCAGTTCTTC.

This chain connects TRBV5-1 to TRBJ1-1; D unclear. The germline CDR1 and CDR2 sequences are SGHRS and YFSETQ. V lost 6 bases and J 2 bases, leaving 14 bases between the germline ends. There are 14 residues in the CDR3. CDR3 sequence: CASMPSGGNTEAFF. CDR3 coding DNA: TGCGCCAGCATGCCCTCCGGTGGCAACACTGAAGCTTTCTTT.

This clonotype was found many times. The rearrangement links TRBV20-1 to TRBJ2-7; 7 positions agree with TRBD1. The length of the CDR3 is 14 residues. V trimming: 6 bases; J trimming: 3 bases; junction bases outside the gene matches: 11. Germline V CDR1 and CDR2: DFQATT, SNEGSKA (reference sequence). This chain's CDR3 is CSAQQGGPFYEQYF. In nucleotides, the CDR3 is TGCAGTGCCCAGCAAGGGGGCCCGTTCTACGAGCAGTACTTC.

Ten or more counts support this clonotype. The V call is TRBV27, the J call TRBJ2-1; the D gene is possibly TRBD2 (5 bases). Germline CDR1 MNHEY, CDR2 SMNVEV (reference sequence). V was clipped by 8 bases and J by 0 bases, with 14 bases between them. The CDR3 consists of 15 residues. In DNA form, the CDR3 reads TGTGCCAGCGCCAACCGGGGAAGCTCCTACAATGAGCAGTTCTTC. Its protein product is CASANRGSSYNEQFF.

J is TRBJ2-2 and V is TRBV9; TRBD2 matches 9 bases. Germline V lookup: CDR1 SGDLS, CDR2 YYNGEE. V lost 0 bases and J lost 4; bases outside the gene matches: 4. This CDR3 has 16 amino acids. The CDR3, as DNA: TGTGCCAGCAGCGTAGAACTAGCGGGCCTCACCGGGGAGCTGTTTTTT. Translation gives CASSVELAGLTGELFF.

This clonotype was detected a few times. This chain joins TRBV27 and TRBJ1-1, with unresolved D. V was trimmed by 0 bases and J by 4 bases, leaving 9 bases between them. The CDR3 has 14 amino acids. Germline V gene data show CDR1 as MNHEY and CDR2 as SMNVEV (reference sequence). The CDR3 bases are TGTGCCAGCAGTTTATCGATAAAGGTCACTGAAGCTTTCTTT. Protein sequence: CASSLSIKVTEAFF.

This clonotype was counted ten times or more. V and J are TRBV14 and TRBJ1-1, with D possibly being TRBD1 (6 bases). V lost 4 bases and J 4 bases, leaving 13 bases between the germline ends. CDR1 is SGHDN, CDR2 FVKESK, per germline. The CDR3 covers 14 residues. The CDR3 loop is CASSRNRAGTEAFF. In DNA form, the CDR3 reads TGTGCCAGCAGCCGAAACAGGGCTGGCACTGAAGCTTTCTTT.

Concerning this clonotype itself: This sequence may be a read error, since a much larger clone differs from it by one base. V is TRBV4-2 and J is TRBJ2-3, with 7 positions matching TRBD1. The CDR3 length is 16 residues. The germline V gene encodes CDR1 LGHNA and CDR2 YNFKEQ. The CDR3 nucleotides read TGTGCCAGCGGCCAGGACAGGCGAGCCCGCACAGATACGCAGTATTTT. It specifies CASGQDRRARTDTQYF.

Concerning this clonotype: A much larger clone differs from this one at a single base, so this may be a read error. The chain employs TRBV12-3 or TRBV12-4 and TRBJ2-1, with TRBD1 identical over 11 bases. The DNA end favors TRBJ2-7, so the J call may be wrong. The CDR3 is made up of 17 amino acids. The CDR3 loop is CASSGTGQGGSYNEQYF. The CDR3 DNA is TGTGCCAGCAGCGGAACGGGACAGGGGGGGTCCTACAATGAGCAGTACTTC.

V gene TRBV15 combines with J gene TRBJ1-1, with 7 bases fitting TRBD1. This CDR3 is 14 amino acids long. With 0 bases clipped from V and 8 bases from J, the junction kept 6 bases outside the gene matches. Germline assignment: CDR1 LNHNV and CDR2 YYDKDF (reference sequence). The CDR3 loop is CATSRDQVGQEAFF. CDR3 nucleotides: TGTGCCACCAGCAGAGATCAAGTGGGACAGGAAGCTTTCTTT.

The chain combines TRBV7-9 with TRBJ2-6; tentatively, D is TRBD1 (6 bases). Germline V CDR1 and CDR2: SEHNR, FQNEAQ (reference sequence). The CDR3 runs 17 residues. Trimming took 5 bases from V and 4 from J, leaving 18 bases between them. The CDR3 DNA is TGTGCCAGCAGCCCTACAAATACAGGGACGGGGGCCAACGTCCTGACTTTC. Translating it yields CASSPTNTGTGANVLTF.

This clonotype was observed at least ten times. This rearrangement joins TRBV5-1 to TRBJ2-7, with 7 bases identical to TRBD1. The CDR3 loop spans 15 amino acids. V trimming: 5 bases; J trimming: 5 bases; junction bases outside the gene matches: 13. From germline, CDR1 is SGHRS and CDR2 YFSETQ. CDR3 region: CASRPDRVPLNEQYF. CDR3 bases: TGCGCCAGCAGACCTGACAGGGTACCTTTGAACGAGCAGTACTTC.